This is a list of T cell receptor beta chains from one sample in a study of T-cell reconstitution after alpha-beta-depleted transplantation in children. From the PCR reads, TCRdb called clonotypes with MiXCR, one entry per CDR3 protein. The sample lists about 460,000 distinct CDR3 sequences, approximately 13% occurring once. This specimen was PBMCs from the stem cell graft donor, taken from the stem cell graft. Source of these receptors: a human donor who donated a stem cell graft to a child with combined immunodeficiency. CDR3s include the opening cysteine and the closing phenylalanine or tryptophan.

cdr3_aa j_call v_call
CAISTGAPNTGELFF TRBJ2-2 TRBV10-3
CASSLEGMGRDHESYNEQFF TRBJ2-1 TRBV11-1
CSAQLAGGNLLQYF TRBJ2-3 TRBV20-1
CASSQGGTEAFF TRBJ1-1 TRBV6-5
CASSLSGRGSPLHF TRBJ1-6 TRBV28
CASTLGTSYGYTF TRBJ1-2 TRBV13
CASSSTGRWKQYF TRBJ2-7 TRBV28
CARETQYF TRBJ2-5 TRBV27
CASSLPRASNTGELFF TRBJ2-2 TRBV7-9
CASSFSVRSNTGELFF TRBJ2-2 TRBV5-5
CASSLDRSLVEQYF TRBJ2-7 TRBV12-3/TRBV12-4
CASGWGETMNTEAFF TRBJ1-1 TRBV12-3/TRBV12-4
CASRQPGGPEAFF TRBJ1-1 TRBV12-3/TRBV12-4
CASSTTGGGFPDTQYF TRBJ2-3 TRBV12-3/TRBV12-4
CASSLVVYTEAFF TRBJ1-1 TRBV5-6
CASSRKKDRTGNTEAFF TRBJ1-1 TRBV7-9
CASSLSLAAGGEETQYF TRBJ2-5 TRBV5-1
CASSLRDRVTDTQYF TRBJ2-3 TRBV12-3/TRBV12-4
CASSLQGASTQYF TRBJ2-3 TRBV12-3/TRBV12-4